The present T cell receptor beta chain was sequenced within a study of blood T cells in healthy people across ages. Regarding this clonotype: Its antigen is not identified.

A second PCR of roughly 7 to 11 cycles used a sample-barcoded 5' primer and a J-beta primer mix. TCRdb reprocessed the 5' RACE reads via MiXCR and lists one record per CDR3 protein. This sample has 800,000 to 950,000 distinct CDR3 sequences, with 35% to 40% found just once. CDR3 length: 15 amino acids. With 6 bases clipped from V and 0 bases from J, the junction kept 8 bases outside the gene matches. Germline V gives CDR1 SGHRS, CDR2 YFSETQ. Study-level results: In older individuals, TCR beta diversity per million T cells was lower, falling roughly linearly with age. Donor CMV infection status was unknown, possibly confounding age-related changes in expanded clonotypes.

The source of this sequence is a man aged 18 to 29 in good health. The sequencing input was blood. The chain uses TRBV5-1 and TRBJ1-1, with 7 bases lining up with TRBD1. CDR3 DNA: TGCGCCAGCAAGCGGGTCACAGGGGTGAACACTGAAGCTTTCTTT. Translation gives CASKRVTGVNTEAFF.